Listed below are T cell receptor beta chains from one sample, sequenced in a study of early T cells in non-severe SARS-CoV-2 infection. TCRdb ran MiXCR on the 5' RACE reads and lists one entry per CDR3 protein. This table has tens of thousands of distinct CDR3 sequences, approximately 12% appearing once. Specimen: whole blood. All receptors derive from an adult who was a healthcare worker with PCR-confirmed SARS-CoV-2 infection or an uninfected control (not recorded which). Both conserved end residues are part of each CDR3. Some rows have no size entry. The others give once, few or many, or a class for an expanded clone.

V gene	J gene	clone size	CDR3 protein
TRBV20-1	TRBJ1-5	few	CSAPTPGQGSRGPQHF
TRBV3-1	TRBJ2-4	once	CARSQENGQCYF
TRBV28	TRBJ2-2	-	CASSKEDTGELFF
TRBV28	TRBJ1-1	-	CASSPLPEAFF
TRBV14	TRBJ1-1	many	CASSQLDRYTEAFF
TRBV20-1	TRBJ2-5	many	CSARGGGATHKTQYF
TRBV19	TRBJ2-2	few	CASTRLRGLELFF
TRBV28	TRBJ2-1	-	CASSFGGRSSYNEQFF
TRBV7-9	TRBJ1-3	-	CASRGTASGNTIYF
TRBV30	TRBJ1-6	few	CAWSRGTVNSPLHF
TRBV5-5	TRBJ2-3	few	CASNYETGVFTDTQYF